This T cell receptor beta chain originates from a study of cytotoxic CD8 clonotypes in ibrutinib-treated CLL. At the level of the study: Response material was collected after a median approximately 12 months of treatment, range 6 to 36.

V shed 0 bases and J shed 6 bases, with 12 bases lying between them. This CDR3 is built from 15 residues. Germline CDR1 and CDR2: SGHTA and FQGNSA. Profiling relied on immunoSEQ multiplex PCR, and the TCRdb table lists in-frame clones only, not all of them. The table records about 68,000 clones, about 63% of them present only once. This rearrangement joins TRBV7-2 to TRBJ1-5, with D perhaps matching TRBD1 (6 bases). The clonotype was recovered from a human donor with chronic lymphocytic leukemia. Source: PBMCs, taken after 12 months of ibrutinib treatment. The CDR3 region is CASSLAPGAAQPQHF. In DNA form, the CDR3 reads TGTGCCAGCAGCTTAGCCCCAGGGGCCGCTCAGCCCCAGCATTTT.